These 17 T cell receptor beta chains came from one sample sequenced in a study of beta chain features in type 1 diabetes. Expressed TCRB transcripts got sequenced, as all isolated RNA was reverse transcribed. Using immunoSEQ multiplex PCR, the repertoire was profiled, and TCRdb retains in-frame clones only, with some absent. The sample yields some 150,000 clones, about 7% seen once. The specimen was central memory CD4+ T cells from blood. These receptors were taken from a woman aged 25 to 45 in good health.

This clone has more than one count but fewer than ten. The chain employs TRBV11-1 and TRBJ2-1, with D perhaps TRBD1 (5 bases). V gave up 5 bases and J gave up 2 bases, with 13 bases separating them. Per the germline V gene, CDR1 is SGHAT and CDR2 is FQDESV (reference sequence). The CDR3 extends over 15 amino acids. The CDR3 sequence: CASSPDSPTYNEQFF. The CDR3 DNA reads as TGTGCCAGCAGCCCTGACAGCCCAACCTACAATGAGCAGTTCTTC.

The chain links TRBV18 to TRBJ2-7, with 10 bases fitting TRBD1. The V segment lost 1 base and the J segment 7 bases; nucleotides outside the gene matches: 7. The germline CDR1 and CDR2 sequences are KGHSH and LQKENI. The CDR3 runs 15 residues. This CDR3 reads CASSPLGQGDREQYF. Written as DNA, the CDR3 is TGTGCCAGCTCACCACTCGGACAGGGGGATCGGGAGCAGTACTTC.

This clone was seen repeatedly, ten times or more. In DNA, the CDR3 is TGTGCCAGCAGTGAAGAGACAGGTGAAGCTTTCTTT. The encoded protein is CASSEETGEAFF. The chain carries TRBV5-4 and TRBJ1-1; possibly TRBD1 for D (6 bases). The V end was cut by 5 bases, the J end by 7 bases, with 12 bases between. The CDR3 extends over 12 amino acids. The germline gives CDR1 SGHNT, CDR2 YYREEE (reference sequence).

The chain recombines TRBV4-2 with TRBJ1-5; tentatively, D is TRBD1 (6 bases). The CDR3 consists of 15 residues. V was clipped by 0 bases and J by 5 bases, with 11 bases between them. Germline V CDR1 and CDR2: LGHNA, YNFKEQ. CDR3 DNA sequence: TGTGCCAGCAGCCAAGAGGGGGCCCCCGATCAGCCCCAGCATTTT. This gives the protein CASSQEGAPDQPQHF.

Comments on this clone: Other nucleotide sequences from this sample produce the same CDR3. The chain joins TRBV7-3 to TRBJ2-1, with 10 nucleotides matching TRBD2. Germline V CDR1 and CDR2: SGHTA, FQGTGA. V dropped 2 bases and J dropped 7; count of bases not matched to a gene: 5. The CDR3 totals 15 residues. This chain's CDR3 is CASSLDSGRGNEQFF. The CDR3 DNA follows: TGTGCCAGCAGCTTAGACAGCGGGAGGGGTAATGAGCAGTTCTTC.

V usage is TRBV11-2 and J usage is TRBJ2-5; D ambiguous. Germline values: CDR1 SGHAT, CDR2 FQNNGV. The CDR3 totals 12 residues. V gave up 2 bases and J gave up 5 bases, with 6 bases separating them. The CDR3 spells CASSLTFETQYF. CDR3 in DNA: TGTGCCAGCAGCTTAACATTCGAGACCCAGTACTTC.

This clone was seen a handful of times. The CDR3 sequence is CATSTGGGGNQPQHF. The CDR3 DNA follows: TGTGCCACCAGCACCGGGGGTGGAGGCAATCAGCCCCAGCATTTT. The chain uses TRBV15 and TRBJ1-5; tentative D call: TRBD1 (5 bases). Trimming shortened V by 4 bases and J by 2 bases, and 12 bases separated the two germline ends. Germline lookup yields CDR1 LNHNV and CDR2 YYDKDF (reference sequence). CDR3 length: 15 amino acids. The entire variable domain, with the rest obtained from reference TRBV15 and TRBJ1-5, is as follows: DAMVIQNPRYQVTQFGKPVTLSCSQTLNHNVMYWYQQKSSQAPKLLFHYYDKDFNNEADTPDNFQSRRPNTSFCFLDIRSPGLGDTAMYLCATSTGGGGNQPQHFGDGTRLSIL.

This clone occurred a few times. The DNA of the CDR3 is TGTGCCTGGGACACCTCTGGAAACACCATATATTTT. Residues: CAWDTSGNTIYF. V gene TRBV30 combines with J gene TRBJ1-3; no clear D gene. This CDR3 contains 12 residues. The germline V and J ends were trimmed by 5 bases and 0 bases, with 5 bases remaining between them. Germline V gives CDR1 GTSNPN, CDR2 SVGIG (reference sequence).

This clone was found many times. The same CDR3 arises from other DNA sequences in this sample as well. V usage is TRBV5-4 and J usage is TRBJ2-7; 12 bases are shared with TRBD2. This CDR3 spans 15 amino acids. Germline loops: CDR1 SGHNT, CDR2 YYREEE (reference sequence). V gave up 4 bases and J gave up 3 bases; unmatched junction bases: 5. The DNA of the CDR3 is TGTGCCAGCAGCGCCGGACTAGCGGGGAGCTACGAGCAGTACTTC. Protein product: CASSAGLAGSYEQYF.

V is TRBV5-4 and J is TRBJ2-4, with D possibly being TRBD2 (6 bases). This CDR3 is 14 amino acids long. Germline lookup yields CDR1 SGHNT and CDR2 YYREEE (reference sequence). Between the trimmed V and J ends, which lost 1 base and 3 bases, there was a span of 8 bases. The CDR3 here is CASSLRGGKNIQYF. Here the CDR3 DNA reads TGTGCCAGCAGCTTGAGGGGAGGCAAAAACATTCAGTACTTC.

This clone was detected only a few times. The chain combines TRBV7-2 with TRBJ2-4, with 9 nucleotides matching TRBD1. The germline CDR1 and CDR2 sequences are SGHTA and FQGNSA. J lost 4 bases, V lost 0 bases, and 1 base had no gene match. CDR3 length: 15 amino acids. In nucleotides, the CDR3 is TGTGCCAGCAGCTTAGCCGGACAGGGGAAAAACATTCAGTACTTC. Its protein is CASSLAGQGKNIQYF.

This clone was counted many times. The V call is TRBV7-3, the J call TRBJ1-2; the match to TRBD1 covers 8 bases. The germline V gene has CDR1 SGHTA and CDR2 FQGTGA. The junction had 7 bases not matched to a gene; V was cut back by 5 bases and J by 8 bases. The CDR3 sequence is 13 residues long. In DNA form, the CDR3 reads TGTGCCAGCAGCCCCGGACAGGGCTCGGGCTACACCTTC. This gives the protein CASSPGQGSGYTF.

This clone was counted between two and nine times. The chain couples TRBV5-1 to TRBJ2-1, with D possibly TRBD1 on 6 matching bases. The length of the CDR3 is 13 residues. Per the germline V gene, CDR1 is SGHRS and CDR2 is YFSETQ. V was cut by 1 base and J by 6 bases, with 8 bases left in between. CDR3 nucleotides: TGCGCCAGCAGCTTGTGGGGGCTCAATGAGCAGTTCTTC. Its translation is CASSLWGLNEQFF.

This clone was seen only a few times. The V call is TRBV18, the J call TRBJ1-1; 8 nucleotides match TRBD1. V shed 6 bases and J 5 bases; nucleotides not matched to a gene: 8. CDR1 is KGHSH and CDR2 is LQKENI in the germline V gene. This CDR3 contains 14 residues. This chain's CDR3 is CASSPTGVDTEAFF. DNA for the CDR3: TGTGCCAGCTCTCCGACAGGGGTGGATACTGAAGCTTTCTTT.

This clone showed up many times. The V and J genes are TRBV30 and TRBJ2-5; a weak D match, TRBD2 (5 bases). The germline V gene has CDR1 GTSNPN and CDR2 SVGIG (reference sequence). The V end was cut by 3 bases, the J end by 7 bases, with 9 bases between. The CDR3 spans 11 residues. CDR3 nucleotides: TGTGCCTGGAGGGAAAGCGGGACCCAGTACTTC. Its protein is CAWRESGTQYF.

This clone turned up a few times. The CDR3 region is CASSPNGLAGAVEEQYF. Written as DNA, the CDR3 is TGTGCCAGCTCACCGAATGGACTAGCGGGAGCCGTAGAGGAGCAGTACTTC. The chain employs TRBV18 and TRBJ2-7; TRBD2 agrees at 13 bases. Per germline, CDR1 KGHSH and CDR2 LQKENI. The J segment lost 7 bases and the V segment lost 3 bases, leaving 12 bases of the junction unmatched. CDR3 length: 17 residues.

This clone has ten or more counts. This chain connects TRBV18 to TRBJ1-2; D is possibly TRBD1 (5 bases). Germline CDR1 and CDR2: KGHSH and LQKENI. V was pared by 1 base and J by 4 bases, with 10 bases between. This CDR3 has 14 amino acids. In DNA form, the CDR3 reads TGTGCCAGCTCACCACTCAGGGATGGCTATGGCTACACCTTC. Residues: CASSPLRDGYGYTF. The full variable domain, rest sourced from reference TRBV18 and TRBJ1-2, is NAGVMQNPRHLVRRRGQEARLRCSPMKGHSHVYWYRQLPEEGLKFMVYLQKENIIDESGMPKERFSAEFPKEGPSILRIQQVVRGDSAAYFCASSPLRDGYGYTFGSGTRLTVV.